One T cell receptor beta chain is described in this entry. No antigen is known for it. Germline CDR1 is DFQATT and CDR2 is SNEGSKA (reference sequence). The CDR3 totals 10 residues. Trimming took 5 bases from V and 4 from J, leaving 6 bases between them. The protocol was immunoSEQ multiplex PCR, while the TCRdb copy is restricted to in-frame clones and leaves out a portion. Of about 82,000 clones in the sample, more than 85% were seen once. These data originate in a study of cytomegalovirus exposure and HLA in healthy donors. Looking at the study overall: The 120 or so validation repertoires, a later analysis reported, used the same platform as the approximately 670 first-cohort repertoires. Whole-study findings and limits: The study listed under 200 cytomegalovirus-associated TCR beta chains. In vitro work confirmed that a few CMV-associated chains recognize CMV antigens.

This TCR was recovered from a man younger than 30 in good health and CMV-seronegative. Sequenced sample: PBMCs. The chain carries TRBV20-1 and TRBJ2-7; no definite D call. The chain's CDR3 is CSAAEYEQYF. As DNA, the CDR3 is TGCAGTGCTGCAGAATACGAGCAGTACTTC.